Given below is one T cell receptor beta chain in context. Antigen unknown. This sample is drawn from a study of STAT5B mutations in CD4+ large granular lymphocyte leukemia. Study findings and constraints: Patient CD4-sorted repertoires looked more clonal than healthy CD4+ repertoires, even without putative leukemic clones.

The V and J ends lost 1 base and 5 bases respectively, with 12 bases between them. CDR3 length: 15 amino acids. Germline CDR1 reads MNHNS; CDR2 reads SASEGT. This table comes from immunoSEQ multiplex PCR, and its TCRdb copy is limited to in-frame clones, with some not included. The sample contains approximately 39,000 clones, approximately 85% of which appear only once. Control samples were healthy donors' buffy coats. Sequenced sample: CD4+ T cells from blood buffy coats. The receptor comes from a human donor in good health. The V and J genes are TRBV6-1 and TRBJ2-1; perhaps TRBD1 as D (5 bases). The CDR3 nucleotides read TGTGCCAGCAGTGAAGGACCCAGGGTTAACAATGAGCAGTTCTTC. This codes for CASSEGPRVNNEQFF.